This T cell receptor beta chain was identified in a study of blood T cell repertoires in COVID-19 (TCRdb year 2020). Regarding the complete study: Samples covering the acute and convalescent phases of COVID-19 were provided by collaborators in the United States, Italy and Spain. The prospective study material was composed of cDNA or gDNA derived from T cells, B-cell-depleted T cells, or PBMCs. Subjects who had been exposed to COVID-19, were actively infected with it, or had recovered from it provided the deeply sampled blood TCRbeta repertoires that made up the dataset. The repertoires were made available in a free public database intended to serve as a resource for research on the immune response to SARS-CoV-2. Samples were obtained from the ongoing ImmuneRACE study (first 160 participants) and from about 1,300 subjects provided by 6 global collaborators. Sample metadata almost always included a de-identified subject ID, COVID-19 status, age in years and sex. HLA class I and class II types, where available, came from metadata supplied by the sample provider rather than from assay-based typing.

The study at large found these results: The quantity of clinical and demographic metadata differed by source and by participant and was supplied without curation.

TCRbeta CDR3 regions were amplified from genomic DNA using the immunoSEQ Assay, a bias-controlled multiplex PCR. The original pipeline was this. The number of nucleated cells in each sample was estimated by amplification of reference gene primers within the assay. To quantify the absolute abundance of each unique TCRbeta CDR3 rearrangement, sequence reads were collapsed and filtered. Productive Simpson clonality was computed per sample as the square root of Simpson's diversity index over productive rearrangements. The immuneACCESS repertoire file appears here via TCRdb, limited to in-frame rearrangements. These files lack a portion of the clones; in checked studies, under half of the deficit traces to unresolved V genes, and the cause of the others is not known. D and trimming were read from the DNA, whereas the V and J calls and clone size are those reported in that table. The sample profile shows 150,000 to 200,000 clones; 65% to 85% of them were found once. 8% to 9.5% of the sample belongs to the ten largest clones.

Collaborating institutions collected whole blood in K2EDTA tubes following their own protocols. For TCRbeta analysis, collaborator samples were shipped as frozen whole blood, as isolated PBMCs, or as DNA extracted from either sample type. Notes on this clone: Its antigen remains unidentified. No much larger clonotype is one base removed from it; base qualities were not supplied.

Sequenced input: peripheral blood. The TCR originated in an elderly woman with active or convalescent COVID-19.

CDR3 region: CASSKNTGSNQPQHF. In nucleotide form, the sequence is TGTGCCAGCAGCAAAAATACCGGGAGCAATCAGCCCCAGCATTTT. The V and J genes are TRBV7-2 and TRBJ1-5; the D gene remains uncertain. Its CDR3 holds 15 amino acids, cysteine through phenylalanine. The sequence is cut down to CDR3 DNA, 45 bases in frame from base 1. Sequences SGHTA (CDR1) and FQGNSA (CDR2) are obtained from the germline V gene. V was cut back by 5 bases and J by 1 base, leaving a gap of 12 bases between them. The entire variable domain, with the stretches around the CDR3 drawn from the reference TRBV7-2 and TRBJ1-5 proteins, is GAGVSQSPSNKVTEKGKDVELRCDPISGHTALYWYRQSLGQGLEFLIYFQGNSAPDKSGLPSDRFSAERTGGSVSTLTIQRTQQEDSAVYLCASSKNTGSNQPQHFGDGTRLSIL.